Presented here are 25 T cell receptor beta chains from one specimen sequenced in a study of blood T cell repertoires in COVID-19. Measured with immunoSEQ multiplex PCR; TCRdb has only the in-frame clones, and not every one. The sample has about half a million clones; roughly 89% are singletons. The sample was peripheral blood. The receptor set was obtained from a man younger than 30 with COVID-19, enrolled during active disease.

This chain uses TRBV3-1 (or the pseudogene TRBV3-2) with TRBJ2-3, with 9 bases that match TRBD2. Losses at the gene ends were 1 base for V and 6 bases for J; bases not matched to a gene: 5. Germline V lookup: CDR1 LGHDT, CDR2 YNNKEL (reference sequence). The CDR3 totals 15 residues. The DNA of the CDR3 is TGTGCCAGCAGCCAAGGAGCGGGAGGTCGGGATACGCAGTATTTT. Amino acid sequence: CASSQGAGGRDTQYF.

J is TRBJ2-7 and V is TRBV9; D unclear. The CDR3 runs 16 residues. Germline CDR1 SGDLS, CDR2 YYNGEE. V was trimmed by 0 bases and J by 0 bases, leaving 13 bases between them. The DNA for the CDR3 is TGTGCCAGCAGCGTAGGTGTCGAGACAACCTCCTACGAGCAGTACTTC. The encoded protein is CASSVGVETTSYEQYF.

The V and J genes are TRBV24-1 and TRBJ2-7; 10 bases line up with TRBD1. V was clipped by 5 bases and J by 4 bases; unmatched bases: 7. The CDR3 is 15 residues long. Germline CDR1 and CDR2: KGHDR and SFDVKD. The CDR3 reads CATSGGGTGEYEQYF. The CDR3 coding sequence is TGTGCCACCAGTGGGGGGGGGACAGGGGAATACGAGCAGTACTTC.

The chain recombines TRBV7-2 with TRBJ2-1, with 12 bases aligning to TRBD2. J was trimmed by 1 base and V by 5 bases; bases with no gene match: 6. The CDR3 sequence is 17 residues long. Germline-derived CDR1 and CDR2 are SGHTA and FQGNSA. The CDR3, as DNA: TGTGCCAGCAGCCCGACTAGCGGGAGTGGGTCCTACAATGAGCAGTTCTTC. Translation: CASSPTSGSGSYNEQFF. Drawing the rest from reference TRBV7-2 and TRBJ2-1, the complete variable domain is GAGVSQSPSNKVTEKGKDVELRCDPISGHTALYWYRQSLGQGLEFLIYFQGNSAPDKSGLPSDRFSAERTGGSVSTLTIQRTQQEDSAVYLCASSPTSGSGSYNEQFFGPGTRLTVL.

The chain is built from TRBV11-1 and TRBJ2-1; unclear D gene. V lost 2 bases and J lost 1, with 9 bases in between. This CDR3 contains 15 residues. Germline CDR1 SGHAT, CDR2 FQDESV (reference sequence). The CDR3 reads CASSLTSRSYNEQFF. DNA of the CDR3: TGTGCCAGCAGCTTAACGTCTAGGTCCTACAATGAGCAGTTCTTC. Full variable domain (remainder filled in from reference TRBV11-1 and TRBJ2-1): EAEVAQSPRYKITEKSQAVAFWCDPISGHATLYWYRQILGQGPELLVQFQDESVVDDSQLPKDRFSAERLKGVDSTLKIQPAELGDSAMYLCASSLTSRSYNEQFFGPGTRLTVL.

CDR3 amino acids: CASGLVPGRGVGTGELFF. The CDR3 nucleotides read TGTGCTAGTGGTTTGGTACCTGGGCGGGGGGTCGGCACCGGGGAGCTGTTTTTT. V is TRBV12-5 and J is TRBJ2-2; 8 positions match TRBD2. J lost 4 bases, V lost 0 bases, and 10 bases had no gene match. CDR1 and CDR2 from the germline V gene are LGHNT and FRNRAP. CDR3 length: 18 amino acids.

V gene TRBV6-6 combines with J gene TRBJ1-4; no definite D call. V lost 2 bases, J lost 4 bases, and 8 bases lay in between. CDR3 length: 14 residues. Germline CDR1 and CDR2: MNHNY and SVGAGI (reference sequence). In DNA form, the CDR3 reads TGTGCCAGCAGTTACGGGCCATATAATGAAAAACTGTTTTTT. Its translation: CASSYGPYNEKLFF.

This clone was counted between two and nine times. The chain uses TRBV10-1 and TRBJ1-5; the match to TRBD1 covers 7 bases. In germline, CDR1 is WNHNN, CDR2 SYGVQD (reference sequence). The CDR3 sequence is 13 residues long. The V segment lost 4 bases and the J segment 5 bases; nucleotides outside the gene matches: 2. CDR3 amino acids: CASSGDSHQPQHF. CDR3 in DNA: TGCGCCAGCAGTGGGGACAGCCATCAGCCCCAGCATTTT.

The chain couples TRBV6-4 to TRBJ2-7, with TRBD1 as a possible D gene (6 bases). Trimming left V 11 bases short and J 7 bases short, with 24 bases between. The CDR3 contains 14 residues. Germline CDR1 reads MRHNA; CDR2 reads SNTAGT. As DNA, the CDR3 is TGTGCCCGAATGACAGGCTTACCGAGGAGGGAGCAGTACTTC. Its protein product is CARMTGLPRREQYF.

The chain employs TRBV7-8 and TRBJ1-2; 9 bases fit TRBD1. V lost 2 bases and J lost 8; bases outside the gene matches: 9. Germline loops: CDR1 SGHVS, CDR2 FQNEAQ. The CDR3 totals 15 residues. CDR3 region: CASSLLLTGGEGYTF. In nucleotides, the CDR3 is TGTGCCAGCAGCTTACTACTGACAGGGGGAGAGGGCTACACCTTC.

V gene TRBV2 combines with J gene TRBJ1-2; no firm D call. In germline, CDR1 is SNHLY, CDR2 FYNNEI. V was cut by 4 bases and J by 0 bases, with 6 bases left in between. The CDR3 runs to 13 residues. CDR3 bases: TGTGCCAGCAGTGCCAGGCCTAACTATGGCTACACCTTC. Translating it yields CASSARPNYGYTF. The entire variable domain, with the rest obtained from reference TRBV2 and TRBJ1-2, is as follows: EPEVTQTPSHQVTQMGQEVILRCVPISNHLYFYWYRQILGQKVEFLVSFYNNEISEKSEIFDDQFSVERPDGSNFTLKIRSTKLEDSAMYFCASSARPNYGYTFGSGTRLTVV.

V gene TRBV7-9 combines with J gene TRBJ2-1; perhaps TRBD2 as D (5 bases). The CDR3 contains 12 residues. The V gene lost 1 base and the J gene lost 14 bases, with 12 bases spanning the gap. CDR1 and CDR2 (germline): SEHNR, FQNEAQ (reference sequence). The CDR3 spells CASSLGSGMEFF. CDR3 nucleotides: TGTGCCAGCAGCTTAGGCTCCGGGATGGAGTTCTTC.

The rearrangement uses TRBV2 and TRBJ1-4, with TRBD1 matching over 7 bases. The V gene's germline CDR1 is SNHLY and CDR2 FYNNEI. The CDR3 length is 15 residues. The J segment lost 2 bases and the V segment lost 7 bases, leaving 7 bases of the junction unmatched. The CDR3 DNA reads as TGTGCCAGCAATATACAGGGGACGACTAATGAAAAACTGTTTTTT. Its protein product is CASNIQGTTNEKLFF.

This clone occurred once. The J gene is TRBJ2-7, the V gene TRBV7-2, with 10 nucleotides matching TRBD2. Germline CDR1 SGHTA, CDR2 FQGNSA. Unmatched junction bases numbered 3, after V lost 4 bases and J lost 3 bases. The CDR3 totals 14 residues. This CDR3 reads CASSWTSGYYEQYF. Here the CDR3 DNA reads TGTGCCAGCAGCTGGACTAGCGGTTACTACGAGCAGTACTTC.

The genes are TRBV7-8 and TRBJ1-6; no firm D call. This CDR3 has 18 amino acids. Germline-derived CDR1 and CDR2 are SGHVS and FQNEAQ. Trimming removed 2 bases from V and 4 bases from J, with 18 bases in between. The CDR3 reads CASSLWAPATQYNSPLHF. In DNA, the CDR3 is TGTGCCAGCAGCTTATGGGCCCCCGCGACACAGTATAATTCACCCCTCCACTTT. The whole variable domain, remainder taken from reference TRBV7-8 and TRBJ1-6, is GAGVSQSPRYKVAKRGQDVALRCDPISGHVSLFWYQQALGQGPEFLTYFQNEAQLDKSGLPSDRFFAERPEGSVSTLKIQRTQQEDSAVYLCASSLWAPATQYNSPLHFGNGTRLTVT.

The rearrangement links TRBV2 to TRBJ2-7; 7 positions agree with TRBD1. Looked up from germline, CDR1 is SNHLY and CDR2 is FYNNEI. The CDR3 is 14 amino acids. The junction had 11 bases not matched to a gene; V was cut back by 7 bases and J by 5 bases. The CDR3 DNA reads as TGTGCCAGCAATCTAGACAGGGCGAGTAACGAGCAGTACTTC. As protein: CASNLDRASNEQYF.

Concerning this clone: One junction end does not reproduce the germline sequence, and a read error may be involved. V is TRBV7-2 and J is TRBJ2-1; TRBD1 matches 8 bases. CDR3 length equals 12 residues. Germline V lookup: CDR1 SGHTA, CDR2 FQGNSA. The DNA of the CDR3 is TGTGCCAGCAGATTAGACAGGGGCGAGCAGTTCTTC. Protein product: CASRLDRGEQFF.

V usage is TRBV28 and J usage is TRBJ2-1, with 9 positions matching TRBD1. Germline CDR1 and CDR2: MDHEN and SYDVKM. There are 14 residues in the CDR3. The junction had 1 base not matched to a gene; V was cut back by 3 bases and J by 4 bases. The CDR3 sequence: CASSLGTGYNEQFF. CDR3 in DNA: TGTGCCAGCAGTTTGGGGACAGGGTACAATGAGCAGTTCTTC. The full variable domain, its missing parts supplied by reference TRBV28 and TRBJ2-1, is DVKVTQSSRYLVKRTGEKVFLECVQDMDHENMFWYRQDPGLGLRLIYFSYDVKMKEKGDIPEGYSVSREKKERFSLILESASTNQTSMYLCASSLGTGYNEQFFGPGTRLTVL.

This clone was observed many times. V and J are TRBV5-4 and TRBJ2-1, with 7 bases lining up with TRBD2. CDR1 SGHNT and CDR2 YYREEE come from the germline V gene (reference sequence). The CDR3 covers 13 residues. After removal of 5 bases from V and 4 bases from J, the junction contained 3 bases not matched to a gene. The CDR3 sequence is CASRGGTYNEQFF. The CDR3 nucleotides read TGTGCCAGCAGGGGGGGGACTTACAATGAGCAGTTCTTC.

This chain joins TRBV20-1 and TRBJ1-1, with D tentatively TRBD1 (5 bases). Germline lookup yields CDR1 DFQATT and CDR2 SNEGSKA (reference sequence). CDR3 length equals 11 residues. Deletions cut 7 bases from V and 5 bases from J, with 11 bases between. CDR3 sequence: CSGLAGTEAFF. In DNA, the CDR3 is TGCAGTGGATTGGCAGGGACTGAAGCTTTCTTT.

The rearrangement joins TRBV9 to TRBJ1-3; perhaps TRBD1 as D (6 bases). Per the germline V gene, CDR1 is SGDLS and CDR2 is YYNGEE. Trimming cost V 4 bases and J 0 bases, with 14 bases left between them. The CDR3 spans 16 residues. CDR3 region: CASSPPLGGSGNTIYF. The CDR3, as DNA: TGTGCCAGCAGCCCCCCCCTAGGGGGCTCTGGAAACACCATATATTTT.

This rearrangement joins TRBV2 to TRBJ1-4; possible D gene TRBD1, 6 bases. CDR1 and CDR2 from the germline V gene are SNHLY and FYNNEI. The CDR3 extends over 14 amino acids. The V gene lost 7 bases and the J gene lost 4 bases, with 13 bases spanning the gap. The CDR3 protein is CASTWTVLNEKLFF. The CDR3 DNA follows: TGTGCCAGCACATGGACAGTACTTAATGAAAAACTGTTTTTT.

A note on this clone: Other DNA sequences in this sample translate to the same CDR3. The rearrangement joins TRBV6-5 to TRBJ1-1; the match to TRBD1 covers 8 bases. The length of the CDR3 is 14 residues. Germline CDR1 MNHEY, CDR2 SVGAGI. After removal of 3 bases from V and 6 bases from J, the junction contained 6 bases not matched to a gene. Here the CDR3 DNA reads TGTGCCAGCAGTTATGACAGGGGTGGGTCTGAAGCTTTCTTT. This sequence encodes CASSYDRGGSEAFF.

The chain uses TRBV11-2 and TRBJ2-6, with 7 bases that match TRBD2. This CDR3 is 16 amino acids long. Unmatched junction bases numbered 2, after V lost 1 base and J lost 2 bases. The V gene's germline CDR1 is SGHAT and CDR2 FQNNGV. The CDR3 spells CASSLAGGPGANVLTF. CDR3 coding DNA: TGTGCCAGCAGCTTAGCGGGGGGTCCTGGGGCCAACGTCCTGACTTTC.

With respect to this clone: This may arise from a read error, as a much more abundant clone is one base away. The J gene is TRBJ1-2, the V gene TRBV24-1; 7 bases line up with TRBD1. The CDR3 extends over 15 amino acids. From germline, CDR1 is KGHDR and CDR2 SFDVKD. The CDR3 DNA sequence: TGTGCCACCAGTAATTTAGGGGGCTGGGCCTATGGCTACACCTTC. This codes for CATSNLGGWAYGYTF.